A single sample gave rise to the 10 T cell receptor beta chains below, sequenced in a study of radiotherapy plus CTLA-4 blockade in lung cancer. The method was immunoSEQ multiplex PCR; TCRdb's version includes in-frame clones alone and lacks a portion of them. The data contain some 66,000 clones, over 75% of them singletons. The sequencing here drew on peripheral blood, taken from a patient treated with radiotherapy plus ipilimumab. Receptors were obtained from a human donor with non-small cell lung cancer who had a partial response to radiotherapy plus ipilimumab.

The chain combines TRBV11-2 with TRBJ2-3, with 7 positions matching TRBD1. This CDR3 contains 15 residues. Germline values: CDR1 SGHAT, CDR2 FQNNGV. J was trimmed by 5 bases and V by 2 bases; bases with no gene match: 7. The CDR3 reads CASSLRQGVRDTQYF. The DNA for the CDR3 is TGTGCCAGCAGCTTACGGCAGGGGGTTAGAGATACGCAGTATTTT. Combining the CDR3 with reference TRBV11-2 and TRBJ2-3 gives the whole variable domain EAGVAQSPRYKIIEKRQSVAFWCNPISGHATLYWYQQILGQGPKLLIQFQNNGVVDDSQLPKDRFSAERLKGVDSTLKIQPAKLEDSAVYLCASSLRQGVRDTQYFGPGTRLTVL.

The V call is TRBV28, the J call TRBJ2-6; TRBD1 might be the D (5 bases). CDR1 and CDR2 from the germline V gene are MDHEN and SYDVKM. Trimming removed 2 bases from V and 1 base from J, with 15 bases in between. The CDR3 is made up of 18 amino acids. CDR3 in DNA: TGTGCCAGCAGTTTAACAGGCCGTAAGGAATCTGGGGCCAACGTCCTGACTTTC. Its translation is CASSLTGRKESGANVLTF.

The genes are TRBV5-1 and TRBJ1-2; D is possibly TRBD1 (6 bases). CDR3 length equals 15 residues. CDR1 and CDR2 from the germline V gene are SGHRS and YFSETQ. Trimming left V 0 bases short and J 13 bases short, with 22 bases between. The CDR3 DNA reads TGCGCCAGCAGCTTGGGACAGGAGGAGTGGTTTGGCCGCACCTTC. Translated: CASSLGQEEWFGRTF. Drawing the rest from reference TRBV5-1 and TRBJ1-2, the complete variable domain is KAGVTQTPRYLIKTRGQQVTLSCSPISGHRSVSWYQQTPGQGLQFLFEYFSETQRNKGNFPGRFSGRQFSNSRSEMNVSTLELGDSALYLCASSLGQEEWFGRTFGSGTRLTVV.

Notes on this clone: An end of the junction differs from the germline gene, which may be a read error. The rearrangement links TRBV27 to TRBJ2-5; 10 bases map to TRBD2. The CDR3 sequence is 15 residues long. Germline V gives CDR1 MNHEY, CDR2 SMNVEV (reference sequence). The CDR3, as DNA: TGCGCACCAAGGCTAGCGGGAGTCGAGGCAGAGACCCAGTACTTC. This translates into CAPRLAGVEAETQYF.

The gene calls are TRBV25-1 and TRBJ1-1, with D possibly being TRBD1 (6 bases). The CDR3 is 14 amino acids. Per the germline V gene, CDR1 is MGHDK and CDR2 is SYGVNS. Trimming took off 7 bases at V and 1 base at J, with 13 bases between the two ends. CDR3 residues: CASTQGGGNTEAFF. CDR3 in DNA: TGTGCCAGCACCCAAGGGGGGGGGAACACTGAAGCTTTCTTT.

V gene TRBV5-1 combines with J gene TRBJ2-7; unclear D gene. In germline, CDR1 is SGHRS, CDR2 YFSETQ. The CDR3 contains 14 residues. V lost 4 bases, J lost 3 bases, and 14 bases lay in between. The CDR3, as DNA: TGCGCCAGCAGCGTCGCTAGGCCAAACTACGAGCAGTACTTC. Translated: CASSVARPNYEQYF.

This chain uses TRBV11-2 with TRBJ2-7; D remains unclear. V was trimmed by 0 bases and J by 2 bases, leaving 11 bases between them. This CDR3 comprises 15 residues. Germline V gene sequence: CDR1 SGHAT, CDR2 FQNNGV. CDR3 sequence: CASSLDYRGPYEQYF. CDR3 nucleotide sequence: TGTGCCAGCAGCTTAGATTATCGCGGCCCCTACGAGCAGTACTTC.

The chain combines TRBV2 with TRBJ1-1, with 7 bases fitting TRBD1. CDR1 is SNHLY and CDR2 is FYNNEI in the germline V gene. V lost 4 bases to trimming and J lost 5 bases; unmatched junction nucleotides: 4. The CDR3 runs 13 residues. In nucleotides, the CDR3 is TGTGCCAGCAGTGGTGACAGGGAGACTGAAGCTTTCTTT. Amino acid sequence: CASSGDRETEAFF.

The rearrangement joins TRBV28 to TRBJ1-4, with no clear D. CDR1 and CDR2 from the germline V gene are MDHEN and SYDVKM. V was pared by 5 bases and J by 8 bases, with 12 bases between. This CDR3 contains 13 residues. CDR3 nucleotides: TGTGCCAGCAGTCTGGCTACCGGGGAAAAACTGTTTTTT. Encoded protein: CASSLATGEKLFF.

The rearrangement links TRBV28 to TRBJ2-2, with 8 bases that match TRBD2. CDR3 length: 15 amino acids. Losses at the gene ends were 6 bases for V and 6 bases for J; bases not matched to a gene: 9. CDR1 is MDHEN, CDR2 SYDVKM, per germline. The CDR3 here is CASREQAGVPGELFF. The CDR3 DNA reads TGTGCCAGCAGAGAGCAAGCGGGAGTTCCCGGGGAGCTGTTTTTT.